The following is a T cell receptor beta chain sequence with its context. The data originate from a study of shared clonotypes between healthy human individuals. Study overall: Each donor's CD8 memory used one plate, CD8 naive two, each CD4 subset three.

The CDR3 totals 16 residues. Germline V gene sequence: CDR1 SGHAT, CDR2 FQNNGV. The germline V and J ends were trimmed by 2 bases and 7 bases, with 21 bases remaining between them. Profiled with immunoSEQ multiplex PCR; TCRdb holds only in-frame clones, not every one. The sample lists about 2.4 million clones, more than 85% occurring once. The receptor was isolated from a man aged 18 to 30 in good health. Some clones in this sample may be carry-over from other donors' samples. The chain joins TRBV11-2 to TRBJ2-7; the D gene could be TRBD1 or TRBD2 (6 bases each). Specimen: naive CD4+ T cells from PBMCs. Sample subset: CD45RA+ positively selected. In nucleotides, the CDR3 is TGTGCCAGCAGCTTAAGCCGGGGGCCCGGGGTTCTGGAGCAGTACTTC. This sequence encodes CASSLSRGPGVLEQYF.